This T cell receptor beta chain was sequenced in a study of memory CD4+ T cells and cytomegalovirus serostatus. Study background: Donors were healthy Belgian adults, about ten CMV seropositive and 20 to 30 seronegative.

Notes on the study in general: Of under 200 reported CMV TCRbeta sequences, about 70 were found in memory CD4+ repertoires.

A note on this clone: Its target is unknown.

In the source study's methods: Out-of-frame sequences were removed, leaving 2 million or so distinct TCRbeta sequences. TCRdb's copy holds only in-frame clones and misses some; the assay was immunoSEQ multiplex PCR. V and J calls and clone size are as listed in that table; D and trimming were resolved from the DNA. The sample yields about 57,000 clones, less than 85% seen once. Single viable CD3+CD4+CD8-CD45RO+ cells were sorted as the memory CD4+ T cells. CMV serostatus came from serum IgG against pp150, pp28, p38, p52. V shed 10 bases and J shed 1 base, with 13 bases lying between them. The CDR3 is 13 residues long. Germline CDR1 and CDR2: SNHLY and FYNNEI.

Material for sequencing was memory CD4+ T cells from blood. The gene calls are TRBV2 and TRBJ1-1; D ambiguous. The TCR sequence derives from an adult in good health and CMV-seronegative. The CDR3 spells CATRWNKNTEAFF. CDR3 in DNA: TGTGCCACCCGGTGGAACAAGAACACTGAAGCTTTCTTT.